The 25 T cell receptor beta chains below were found in one sample sequenced in a study of technical replicates of blood from several donors. Profiling relied on immunoSEQ multiplex PCR, and the TCRdb table lists in-frame clones only, not all of them. The table lists about 82,000 clones, roughly 95% of them singletons. Sequenced input: T cells isolated from PBMCs. The receptor set was obtained from a human donor in good health.

V usage is TRBV5-5 and J usage is TRBJ1-1, with D possibly matching TRBD1 (6 bases). Germline CDR1 is SGHKS and CDR2 is YYEKEE (reference sequence). The length of the CDR3 is 15 residues. Trimming left V 2 bases short and J 3 bases short, with 14 bases between. CDR3 DNA: TGTGCCAGCAGCTTTCTCAGGGGCTTTGACACTGAAGCTTTCTTT. Its protein product is CASSFLRGFDTEAFF.

The chain uses TRBV6-4 and TRBJ2-1; 11 nucleotides match TRBD2. Germline assignment: CDR1 MRHNA and CDR2 SNTAGT. Unmatched junction bases numbered 1, after V lost 3 bases and J lost 3 bases. The CDR3 contains 15 residues. CDR3 coding DNA: TGTGCCAGCAGTGAAACTAGCGGGAGCTACAATGAGCAGTTCTTC. Protein sequence: CASSETSGSYNEQFF.

In DNA form, the CDR3 reads TGTGCCAGCAGTGAAGGCTCCCTCGGCACCGGGGAGCTGTTTTTT. Translated, it gives CASSEGSLGTGELFF. The rearrangement joins TRBV2 to TRBJ2-2; D call uncertain. This CDR3 has 15 residues. V lost 1 base and J 4 bases, leaving 10 bases between the germline ends. Per germline, CDR1 SNHLY and CDR2 FYNNEI.

The gene calls are TRBV7-9 and TRBJ2-1, with 8 bases matching TRBD2. Per germline, CDR1 SEHNR and CDR2 FQNEAQ (reference sequence). The ends lost 5 bases at V and 4 bases at J; junction bases unmatched: 1. CDR3 length equals 13 residues. The CDR3 region is CASSRLAYNEQFF. CDR3 in DNA: TGTGCCAGCAGCCGACTAGCGTACAATGAGCAGTTCTTC. Supplemented by reference TRBV7-9 and TRBJ2-1, the full variable domain reads DTGVSQNPRHKITKRGQNVTFRCDPISEHNRLYWYRQTLGQGPEFLTYFQNEAQLEKSRLLSDRFSAERPKGSFSTLEIQRTEQGDSAMYLCASSRLAYNEQFFGPGTRLTVL.

V usage is TRBV28 and J usage is TRBJ1-5; maybe TRBD1 (6 bases). Germline values: CDR1 MDHEN, CDR2 SYDVKM. The CDR3 has 16 amino acids. Between the trimmed V and J ends, which lost 4 bases and 0 bases, there was a span of 13 bases. This chain's CDR3 is CASSSAGQYSNQPQHF. CDR3 sequence (DNA): TGTGCCAGCAGTTCCGCCGGACAGTATAGCAATCAGCCCCAGCATTTT.

V and J are TRBV29-1 and TRBJ1-1; 11 bases line up with TRBD1. The trim removed 8 bases at V and 4 bases at J, leaving 9 bases unmatched. Germline V gene lookup returns CDR1 SQVTM and CDR2 ANQGSEA. This CDR3 spans 14 amino acids. DNA for the CDR3: TGCAGCTTCGGAAGGGGGACAGGGGGCACTGAAGCTTTCTTT. Its protein is CSFGRGTGGTEAFF.

The chain is built from TRBV6-6 and TRBJ1-4; D gene uncertain. The V and J ends lost 10 bases and 8 bases respectively, with 11 bases between them. This CDR3 has 11 residues. The germline V gene has CDR1 MNHNY and CDR2 SVGAGI (reference sequence). The CDR3 sequence is CATASREKLFF. The CDR3 nucleotides read TGTGCCACTGCTTCTAGGGAAAAACTGTTTTTT.

This chain uses TRBV25-1 with TRBJ2-2; D is possibly TRBD2 (5 bases). This CDR3 comprises 13 residues. Germline CDR1 and CDR2: MGHDK and SYGVNS. Trimming took 8 bases from V and 4 from J, leaving 11 bases between them. The CDR3 bases are TGTGCCAGCGCCACTAGGCGCACCGGGGAGCTGTTTTTT. This codes for CASATRRTGELFF.

The chain links TRBV10-3 to TRBJ1-4; 8 bases agree with TRBD1. There are 13 residues in the CDR3. Germline CDR1 ENHRY, CDR2 SYGVKD. Losses at the gene ends were 8 bases for V and 7 bases for J; bases not matched to a gene: 6. Written as DNA, the CDR3 is TGTGCCATCGGGGGACAGGTCGGTGAAAAACTGTTTTTT. Translating gives CAIGGQVGEKLFF.

This clone has a single count. The chain employs TRBV9 and TRBJ1-2; 7 bases are a match to TRBD1. Trimming cost V 0 bases and J 8 bases; bases outside gene matches: 4. This CDR3 has 13 residues. The V gene's germline CDR1 is SGDLS and CDR2 YYNGEE. The CDR3 DNA sequence: TGTGCCAGCAGCGTAGTTGACAGGGAGGGCTACACCTTC. Its protein is CASSVVDREGYTF.

The chain's CDR3 is CASSLGTGQNAGNTIYF. In nucleotides, the CDR3 is TGCGCCAGCAGCTTGGGGACAGGGCAGAATGCTGGAAACACCATATATTTT. The genes are TRBV5-1 and TRBJ1-3, with TRBD1 matching over 8 bases. Looked up from germline, CDR1 is SGHRS and CDR2 is YFSETQ. The trim removed 0 bases at V and 2 bases at J, leaving 7 bases unmatched. The CDR3 loop spans 17 amino acids.

The chain recombines TRBV2 with TRBJ2-7, with a possible D match to TRBD2 (6 bases). Germline V gives CDR1 SNHLY, CDR2 FYNNEI. The CDR3 consists of 13 residues. V lost 4 bases, J lost 2 bases, and 9 bases lay in between. CDR3 in amino acids: CASSVRGTYEQYF. The CDR3 bases are TGTGCCAGCAGTGTCCGGGGGACCTACGAGCAGTACTTC.

V usage is TRBV2 and J usage is TRBJ1-5; 8 nucleotides line up with TRBD1. The germline CDR1 and CDR2 sequences are SNHLY and FYNNEI. The V and J ends lost 3 bases and 5 bases, in that order; junction bases with no gene match: 6. The CDR3 spans 15 residues. CDR3 DNA: TGTGCCAGCAGTGATCAGGGGGCCTGGGATCAGCCCCAGCATTTT. Encoded protein: CASSDQGAWDQPQHF. The variable domain in full, with the rest retrieved from reference TRBV2 and TRBJ1-5, is EPEVTQTPSHQVTQMGQEVILRCVPISNHLYFYWYRQILGQKVEFLVSFYNNEISEKSEIFDDQFSVERPDGSNFTLKIRSTKLEDSAMYFCASSDQGAWDQPQHFGDGTRLSIL.

The CDR3 sequence is CASSRGQGGMTNTEAFF. In DNA form, the CDR3 reads TGTGCCAGCTCCCGAGGACAGGGAGGAATGACGAACACTGAAGCTTTCTTT. The J gene is TRBJ1-1, the V gene TRBV18, with 8 bases aligning to TRBD1. Losses at the gene ends were 6 bases for V and 1 base for J; bases not matched to a gene: 13. From germline, CDR1 is KGHSH and CDR2 LQKENI. This CDR3 spans 17 amino acids.

The V gene is TRBV11-1, the J gene TRBJ2-2, with 7 bases that match TRBD1. The CDR3 length is 16 residues. Per germline, CDR1 SGHAT and CDR2 FQDESV (reference sequence). Germline trimming cut 2 bases from V and 2 bases from J; bases unmatched to any gene: 5. CDR3 amino acids: CASSLKGTANTGELFF. DNA for the CDR3: TGTGCCAGCAGCTTAAAAGGGACAGCAAACACCGGGGAGCTGTTTTTT.

This rearrangement joins TRBV6-1 to TRBJ2-7, with 7 bases fitting TRBD1. The length of the CDR3 is 13 residues. The ends lost 7 bases at V and 0 bases at J; junction bases unmatched: 3. Per germline, CDR1 MNHNS and CDR2 SASEGT. CDR3: CASTWDSSYEQYF. CDR3 DNA: TGTGCCAGCACTTGGGACAGCTCCTACGAGCAGTACTTC.

The chain combines TRBV4-3 with TRBJ2-1; a possible D gene is TRBD2 (6 bases). Germline CDR1 reads LGHNA; CDR2 reads YSLEER. This CDR3 contains 14 residues. The V end was cut by 4 bases, the J end by 4 bases, with 11 bases between. The CDR3 region is CASSLTSSYNEQFF. The CDR3 nucleotides are TGCGCCAGCAGCCTAACTAGCAGTTACAATGAGCAGTTCTTC.

This chain connects TRBV27 to TRBJ2-3; perhaps TRBD1 as D (6 bases). The CDR3 is 13 amino acids. Trimming removed 5 bases from V and 4 bases from J, with 10 bases in between. The germline CDR1 and CDR2 sequences are MNHEY and SMNVEV (reference sequence). CDR3 in amino acids: CASSPQGSDTQYF. Written as DNA, the CDR3 is TGTGCCAGCAGTCCACAGGGTTCAGATACGCAGTATTTT.

V and J are TRBV7-2 and TRBJ2-7, with TRBD2 matching over 13 bases. Germline loops: CDR1 SGHTA, CDR2 FQGNSA. The CDR3 spans 15 residues. Trimming removed 5 bases from V and 7 bases from J; junction bases left unmatched: 8. The CDR3 sequence is CASSHRTSGSWEQYF. The CDR3 DNA is TGTGCCAGCAGCCACCGGACTAGCGGGAGCTGGGAGCAGTACTTC.

The rearrangement joins TRBV30 to TRBJ2-7; 8 bases line up with TRBD1. Germline V gene sequence: CDR1 GTSNPN, CDR2 SVGIG (reference sequence). V was clipped by 3 bases and J by 7 bases; unmatched bases: 14. CDR3 length: 15 amino acids. CDR3 nucleotides: TGTGCCTGGAGGGTGTCTAGGGACAGGCCGCGGGAGCAGTACTTC. It is translated as CAWRVSRDRPREQYF. The whole variable domain, remainder taken from reference TRBV30 and TRBJ2-7, is SQTIHQWPATLVQPVGSPLSLECTVEGTSNPNLYWYRQAAGRGLQLLFYSVGIGQISSEVPQNLSASRPQDRQFILSSKKLLLSDSGFYLCAWRVSRDRPREQYFGPGTRLTVT.

This sequence joins TRBV11-2 and TRBJ2-7; unclear D gene. The ends were cut back, 1 base at V and 3 bases at J, with 4 bases in the middle. There are 12 residues in the CDR3. CDR1 and CDR2 from the germline V gene are SGHAT and FQNNGV. CDR3 in DNA: TGTGCCAGCAGCTTAGTCAGCTACGAGCAGTACTTC. Its translation: CASSLVSYEQYF.

The chain couples TRBV9 to TRBJ2-7, with a possible D match to TRBD1 (6 bases). Trimming shortened V by 3 bases and J by 4 bases, and 14 bases separated the two germline ends. Germline V gene data show CDR1 as SGDLS and CDR2 as YYNGEE. The CDR3 runs to 14 residues. Here the CDR3 DNA reads TGTGCCAGCAGCGGCCGGGACAAGTTTTACGAGCAGTACTTC. This sequence encodes CASSGRDKFYEQYF.

The genes are TRBV6-6 and TRBJ1-1, with D perhaps TRBD1 (5 bases). V dropped 6 bases and J dropped 0 bases, with 8 bases sitting between them. CDR1 MNHNY and CDR2 SVGAGI come from the germline V gene (reference sequence). CDR3 size: 13 residues. The CDR3 is CASRGALNTEAFF. DNA for the CDR3: TGTGCCAGCAGAGGGGCGTTGAACACTGAAGCTTTCTTT.

The genes are TRBV7-2 and TRBJ2-7, with 9 bases identical to TRBD1. The V gene end was trimmed by 5 bases and the J gene end by 4 bases; junction bases not matched to a gene: 9. Germline CDR1 SGHTA, CDR2 FQGNSA. The CDR3 is 15 amino acids. The CDR3 region has the DNA TGTGCCAGCAGCCAAACCGGGACAGGGATTTACGAGCAGTACTTC. Protein: CASSQTGTGIYEQYF.

This chain connects TRBV5-4 to TRBJ1-3; D gene unclear. Germline CDR1 SGHNT, CDR2 YYREEE (reference sequence). The CDR3 extends over 15 amino acids. Trimming left V 1 base short and J 0 bases short, with 8 bases between. Here the CDR3 reads CASSLSPNSGNTIYF. The CDR3 DNA follows: TGTGCCAGCAGCTTGTCCCCCAACTCTGGAAACACCATATATTTT.